This is a list of T cell receptor beta chains from one sample in a study of blood T cell repertoires in COVID-19. Clones were read by immunoSEQ multiplex PCR, and TCRdb kept only the in-frame ones, dropping some. The sample comprises approximately 240,000 clones, 83% of which are singletons, and around 1.3% rests with the top ten. Source material: peripheral blood. Receptor source: a woman in her twenties or thirties with COVID-19, enrolled during active disease. Both conserved end residues are trimmed from each CDR3. The D gene is left open where the match is weak.

D gene: .; V gene: TRBV2; J gene: TRBJ2-4; CDR3 protein: ASILAKNIQY
D gene: .; V gene: TRBV9; J gene: TRBJ2-2; CDR3 protein: ASTPGDTGELF
D gene: .; V gene: TRBV5-6; J gene: TRBJ2-1; CDR3 protein: ASRPYSANEQF
D gene: .; V gene: TRBV2; J gene: TRBJ1-1; CDR3 protein: ASRHGRGRADTEAF
D gene: .; V gene: TRBV5-7; J gene: TRBJ1-4; CDR3 protein: ASSPEHRIENEKLF
D gene: TRBD2; V gene: TRBV7-9; J gene: TRBJ2-4; CDR3 protein: ASSSAGGGNIQY
D gene: .; V gene: TRBV7-2; J gene: TRBJ1-3; CDR3 protein: ASSPRAGVGNTIY
D gene: TRBD1; V gene: TRBV29-1; J gene: TRBJ2-1; CDR3 protein: SVGHVAGQGKQF
D gene: .; V gene: TRBV19; J gene: TRBJ1-2; CDR3 protein: ASSIAGWGYGYT
D gene: .; V gene: TRBV7-3; J gene: TRBJ2-4; CDR3 protein: ASSLIPGRQNIQY
D gene: .; V gene: TRBV3-1/TRBV3-2; J gene: TRBJ2-7; CDR3 protein: ASSPGAVGYEQY
D gene: TRBD1; V gene: TRBV7-9; J gene: TRBJ1-6; CDR3 protein: ASSGRDRPSYNSPLH
D gene: .; V gene: TRBV18; J gene: TRBJ2-7; CDR3 protein: ASSPPDSLPYEQY
D gene: .; V gene: TRBV30; J gene: TRBJ1-2; CDR3 protein: AWIRQARYGYT
D gene: .; V gene: TRBV6-2/TRBV6-3; J gene: TRBJ2-2; CDR3 protein: ASSSGGLRDGELF